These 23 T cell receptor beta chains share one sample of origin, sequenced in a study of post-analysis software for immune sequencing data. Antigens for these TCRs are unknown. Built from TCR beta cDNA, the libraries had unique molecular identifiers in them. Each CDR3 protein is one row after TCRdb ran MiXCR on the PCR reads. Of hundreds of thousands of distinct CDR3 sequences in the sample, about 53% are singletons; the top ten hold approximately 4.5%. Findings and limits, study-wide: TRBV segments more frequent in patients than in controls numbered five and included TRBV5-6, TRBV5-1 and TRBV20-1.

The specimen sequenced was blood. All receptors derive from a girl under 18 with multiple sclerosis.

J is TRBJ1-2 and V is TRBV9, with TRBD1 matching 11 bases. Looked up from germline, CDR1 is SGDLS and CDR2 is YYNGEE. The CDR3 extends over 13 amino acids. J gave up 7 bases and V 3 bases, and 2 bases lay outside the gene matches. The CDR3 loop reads CASSAGTGGGYTF. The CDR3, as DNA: TGTGCCAGCAGCGCCGGGACAGGGGGTGGCTACACCTTC.

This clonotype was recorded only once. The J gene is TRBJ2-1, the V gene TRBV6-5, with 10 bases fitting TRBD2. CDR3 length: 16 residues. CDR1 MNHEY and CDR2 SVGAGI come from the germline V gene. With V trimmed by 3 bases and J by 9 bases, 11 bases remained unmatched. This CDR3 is CASSYYTAGGPGEQFF. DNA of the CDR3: TGTGCCAGCAGTTATTACACAGCGGGAGGGCCGGGTGAGCAGTTCTTC.

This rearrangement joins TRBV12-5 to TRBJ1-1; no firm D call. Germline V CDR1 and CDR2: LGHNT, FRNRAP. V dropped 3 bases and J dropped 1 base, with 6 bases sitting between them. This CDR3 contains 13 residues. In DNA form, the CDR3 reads TGTGCTAGTGGTTTCGCAGGGAACACTGAAGCTTTCTTT. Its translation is CASGFAGNTEAFF.

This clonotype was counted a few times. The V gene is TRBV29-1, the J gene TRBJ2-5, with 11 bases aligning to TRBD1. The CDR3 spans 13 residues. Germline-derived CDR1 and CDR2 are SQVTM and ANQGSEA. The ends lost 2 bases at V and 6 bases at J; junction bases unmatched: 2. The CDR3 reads CSVERDRGKTQYF. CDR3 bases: TGCAGCGTTGAACGGGACAGGGGGAAGACCCAGTACTTC.

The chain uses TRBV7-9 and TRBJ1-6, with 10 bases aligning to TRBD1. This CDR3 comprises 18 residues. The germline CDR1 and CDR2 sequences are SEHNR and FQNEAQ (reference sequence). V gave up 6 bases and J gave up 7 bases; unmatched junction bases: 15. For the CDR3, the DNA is TGTGCCAGCAGTCGAACCCTCGGGACAGGGGTGTGGAATTCACCCCTCCACTTT. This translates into CASSRTLGTGVWNSPLHF.

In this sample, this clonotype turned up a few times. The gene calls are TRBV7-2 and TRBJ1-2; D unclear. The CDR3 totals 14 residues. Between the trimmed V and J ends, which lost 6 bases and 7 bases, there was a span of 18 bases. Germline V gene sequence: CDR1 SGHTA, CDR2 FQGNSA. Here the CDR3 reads CASSYPILRGGYTF. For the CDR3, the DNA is TGTGCCAGCAGTTATCCCATCCTCCGGGGTGGCTACACCTTC. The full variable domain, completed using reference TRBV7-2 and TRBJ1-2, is GAGVSQSPSNKVTEKGKDVELRCDPISGHTALYWYRQSLGQGLEFLIYFQGNSAPDKSGLPSDRFSAERTGGSVSTLTIQRTQQEDSAVYLCASSYPILRGGYTFGSGTRLTVV.

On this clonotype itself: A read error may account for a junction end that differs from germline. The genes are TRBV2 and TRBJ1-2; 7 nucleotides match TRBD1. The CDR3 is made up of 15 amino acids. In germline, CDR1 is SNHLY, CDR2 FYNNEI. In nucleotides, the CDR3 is TGTGCCAGCAGTCCCCCTCAGGGGGTAGATTATGGCTACATCTTC. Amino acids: CASSPPQGVDYGYIF.

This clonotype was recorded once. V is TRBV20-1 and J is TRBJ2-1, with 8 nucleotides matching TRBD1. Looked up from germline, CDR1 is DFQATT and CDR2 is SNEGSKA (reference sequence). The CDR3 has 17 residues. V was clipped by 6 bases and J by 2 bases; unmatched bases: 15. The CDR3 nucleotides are TGCAGTGCGACCAAATCCCTCGGGACAGGAACCTACAATGAGCAGTTCTTC. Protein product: CSATKSLGTGTYNEQFF.

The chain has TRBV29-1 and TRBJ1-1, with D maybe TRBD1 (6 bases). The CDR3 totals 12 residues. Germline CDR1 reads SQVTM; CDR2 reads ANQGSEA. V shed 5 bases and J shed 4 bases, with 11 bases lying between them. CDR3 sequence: CSVSDSRTEAFF. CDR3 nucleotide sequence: TGCAGCGTTTCGGACAGCCGCACTGAAGCTTTCTTT.

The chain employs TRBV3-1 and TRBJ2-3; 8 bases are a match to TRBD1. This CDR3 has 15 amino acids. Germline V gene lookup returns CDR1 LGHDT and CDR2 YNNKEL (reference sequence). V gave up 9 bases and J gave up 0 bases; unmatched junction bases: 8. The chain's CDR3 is CARSTRTGSTDTQYF. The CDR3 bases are TGTGCCAGGAGTACTCGGACAGGGAGCACAGATACGCAGTATTTT.

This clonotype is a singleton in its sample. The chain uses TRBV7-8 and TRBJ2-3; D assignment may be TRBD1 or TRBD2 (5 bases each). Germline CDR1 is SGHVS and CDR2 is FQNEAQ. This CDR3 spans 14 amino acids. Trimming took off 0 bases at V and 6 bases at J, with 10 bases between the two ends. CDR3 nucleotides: TGTGCCAGCAGCTTAGCGCCTGGGGGTGATACGCAGTATTTT. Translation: CASSLAPGGDTQYF.

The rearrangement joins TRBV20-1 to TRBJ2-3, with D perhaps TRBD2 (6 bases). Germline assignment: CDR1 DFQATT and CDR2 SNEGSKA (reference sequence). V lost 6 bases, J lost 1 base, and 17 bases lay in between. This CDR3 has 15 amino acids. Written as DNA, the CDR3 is TGCAGTGCCTCGGAGGGCTTGGTGGGCACAGATACGCAGTATTTT. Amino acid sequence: CSASEGLVGTDTQYF.

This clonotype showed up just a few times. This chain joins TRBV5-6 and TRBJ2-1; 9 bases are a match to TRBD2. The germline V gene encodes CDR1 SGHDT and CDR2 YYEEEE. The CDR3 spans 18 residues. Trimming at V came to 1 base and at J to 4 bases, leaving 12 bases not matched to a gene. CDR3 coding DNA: TGTGCCAGCAGCTTGATGTTAGCGGGGGAGCCCCCGTACAATGAGCAGTTCTTC. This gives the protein CASSLMLAGEPPYNEQFF.

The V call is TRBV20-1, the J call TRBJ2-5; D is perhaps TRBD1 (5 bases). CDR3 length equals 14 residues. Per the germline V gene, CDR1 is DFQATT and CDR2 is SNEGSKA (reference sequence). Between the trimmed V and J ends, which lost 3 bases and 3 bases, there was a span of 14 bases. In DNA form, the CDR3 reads TGCAGTGCTAGGATGGCAGGGAAAAAAGAGACCCAGTACTTC. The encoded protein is CSARMAGKKETQYF.

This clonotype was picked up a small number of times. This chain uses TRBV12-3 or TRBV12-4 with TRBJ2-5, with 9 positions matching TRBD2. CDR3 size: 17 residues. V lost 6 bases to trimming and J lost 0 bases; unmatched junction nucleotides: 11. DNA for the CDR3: TGTGCCAGCAGCAGGACTAGCGAGATTTGGTACCAAGAGACCCAGTACTTC. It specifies CASSRTSEIWYQETQYF.

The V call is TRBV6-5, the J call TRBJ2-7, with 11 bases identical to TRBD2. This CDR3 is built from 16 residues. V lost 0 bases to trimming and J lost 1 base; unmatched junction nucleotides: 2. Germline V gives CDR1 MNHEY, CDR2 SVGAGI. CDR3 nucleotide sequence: TGTGCCAGCAGTTACTCCCTAGCGGGGGGATCCTACGAGCAGTACTTC. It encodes CASSYSLAGGSYEQYF.

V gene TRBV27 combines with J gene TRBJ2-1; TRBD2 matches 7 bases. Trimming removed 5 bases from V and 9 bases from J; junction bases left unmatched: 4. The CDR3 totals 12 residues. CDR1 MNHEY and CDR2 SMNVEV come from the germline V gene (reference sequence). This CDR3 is CASSPGLPEQFF. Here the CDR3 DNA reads TGTGCCAGCAGTCCGGGACTACCTGAGCAGTTCTTC.

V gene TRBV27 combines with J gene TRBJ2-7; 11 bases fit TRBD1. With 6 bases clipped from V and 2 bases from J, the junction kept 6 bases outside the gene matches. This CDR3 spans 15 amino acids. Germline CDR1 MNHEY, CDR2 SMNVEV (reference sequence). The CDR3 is CASRTDRGLPYEQYF. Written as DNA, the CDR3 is TGTGCCAGCAGAACGGACAGGGGGCTTCCCTACGAGCAGTACTTC.

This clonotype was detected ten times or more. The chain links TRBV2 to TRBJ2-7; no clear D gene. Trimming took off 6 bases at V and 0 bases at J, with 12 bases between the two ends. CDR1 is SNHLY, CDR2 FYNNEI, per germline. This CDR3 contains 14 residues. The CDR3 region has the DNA TGTGCCAGCAGGCGTGGTTTCAGCTCCTACGAGCAGTACTTC. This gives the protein CASRRGFSSYEQYF.

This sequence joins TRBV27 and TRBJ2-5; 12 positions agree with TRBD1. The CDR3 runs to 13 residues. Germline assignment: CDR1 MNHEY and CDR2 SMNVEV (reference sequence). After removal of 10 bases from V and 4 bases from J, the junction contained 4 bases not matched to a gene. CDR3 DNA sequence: TGTGCCACCCGGGACAGGGGGCGAGAGACCCAGTACTTC. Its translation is CATRDRGRETQYF.

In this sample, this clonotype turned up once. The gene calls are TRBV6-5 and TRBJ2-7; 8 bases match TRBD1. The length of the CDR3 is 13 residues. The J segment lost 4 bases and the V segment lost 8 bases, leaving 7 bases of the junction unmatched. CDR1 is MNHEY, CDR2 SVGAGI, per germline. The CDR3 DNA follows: TGTGCCAGCGGTGACCGGGACAGGTACGAGCAGTACTTC. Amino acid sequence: CASGDRDRYEQYF.

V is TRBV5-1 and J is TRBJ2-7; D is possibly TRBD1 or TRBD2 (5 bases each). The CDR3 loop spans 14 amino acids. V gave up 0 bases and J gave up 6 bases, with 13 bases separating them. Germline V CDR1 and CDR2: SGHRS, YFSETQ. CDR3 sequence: CASSLGTSRGEQYF. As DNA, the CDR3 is TGCGCCAGCAGCTTGGGGACATCGAGGGGCGAGCAGTACTTC.

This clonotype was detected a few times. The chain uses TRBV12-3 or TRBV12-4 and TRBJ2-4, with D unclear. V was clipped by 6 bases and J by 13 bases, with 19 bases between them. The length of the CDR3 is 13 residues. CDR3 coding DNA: TGTGCCAGCAGGGTAAGCTTGACAACGGAGCAGTACTTC. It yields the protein CASRVSLTTEQYF.